This T cell receptor beta chain originates from a study of OX40 agonist ivuxolimab in advanced cancers. Background on the study: The dose of intravenous ivuxolimab that patients received every 2 weeks ranged from 0.01 to 10 mg/kg. A partial response was reached by three patients: one with hepatocellular carcinoma and two with cutaneous melanoma. Study conclusions and caveats: The authors also found low normalized T-cell clonal expansion in some nonresponders.

The timepoints at which blood was sampled were baseline, cycle 4 day 1, and cycle 7 day 1. Of note for this clone: The antigen is undetermined.

CDR3 length equals 15 residues. Germline values: CDR1 LNHDA, CDR2 SQIVND (reference sequence). Trimming cost V 9 bases and J 2 bases, with 14 bases left between them. Only in-frame clones appear in the TCRdb table, and some are missing; sequencing was by immunoSEQ multiplex PCR. This sample carries tens of thousands of clones, approximately 90% of them seen once, and the ten largest clones take 0.27%. This clonotype was sampled from an adult with an advanced solid tumor such as melanoma, head and neck, liver or kidney cancer. The V gene is TRBV19, the J gene TRBJ2-6, with D maybe TRBD2 (6 bases). This specimen was CD4+ or CD8+ T cells sorted from blood, taken in a trial of the OX40 agonist ivuxolimab. In DNA, the CDR3 is TGTGCCAGCAGACCGGGACTCACTGGGGCCAACGTCCTGACTTTC. Its protein is CASRPGLTGANVLTF. Full variable domain (missing parts from reference TRBV19 and TRBJ2-6): DGGITQSPKYLFRKEGQNVTLSCEQNLNHDAMYWYRQDPGQGLRLIYYSQIVNDFQKGDIAEGYSVSREKKESFPLTVTSAQKNPTAFYLCASRPGLTGANVLTFGAGSRLTVL.